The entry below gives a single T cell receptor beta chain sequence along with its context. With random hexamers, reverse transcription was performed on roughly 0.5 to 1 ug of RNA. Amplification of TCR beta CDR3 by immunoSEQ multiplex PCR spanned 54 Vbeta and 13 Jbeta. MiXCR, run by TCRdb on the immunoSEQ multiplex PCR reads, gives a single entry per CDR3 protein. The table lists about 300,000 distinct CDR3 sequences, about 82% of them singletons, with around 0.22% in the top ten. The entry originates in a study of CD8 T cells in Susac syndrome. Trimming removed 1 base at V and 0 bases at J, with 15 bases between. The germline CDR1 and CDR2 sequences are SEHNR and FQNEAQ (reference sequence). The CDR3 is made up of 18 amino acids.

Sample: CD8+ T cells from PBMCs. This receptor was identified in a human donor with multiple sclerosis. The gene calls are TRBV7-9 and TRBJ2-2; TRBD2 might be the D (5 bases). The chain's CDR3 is CASSLVGFIASNTGELFF. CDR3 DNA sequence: TGTGCCAGCAGCTTAGTAGGCTTTATAGCGTCGAACACCGGGGAGCTGTTTTTT.